Listed here are 2 T cell receptor beta chains from one sample, sequenced in a study of cytomegalovirus exposure and HLA in healthy donors. A multiplex PCR was run with 60 Vbeta primers and 13 Jbeta primers. Profiled with immunoSEQ multiplex PCR; TCRdb holds only in-frame clones, not every one. The table lists about 160,000 clones, over 80% of them singletons. Source material: PBMCs. Receptors were obtained from a woman aged 18-35 years in good health and CMV-seronegative.

The chain links TRBV19 to TRBJ1-5, with D hard to call. Germline V CDR1 and CDR2: LNHDA, SQIVND (reference sequence). Trimming took 3 bases from V and 0 from J, leaving 9 bases between them. The CDR3 is 15 residues long. The CDR3 region has the DNA TGTGCCAGTAGTATTCGGTTCTATAGCAATCAGCCCCAGCATTTT. Residues: CASSIRFYSNQPQHF. Supplemented by reference TRBV19 and TRBJ1-5, the full variable domain reads DGGITQSPKYLFRKEGQNVTLSCEQNLNHDAMYWYRQDPGQGLRLIYYSQIVNDFQKGDIAEGYSVSREKKESFPLTVTSAQKNPTAFYLCASSIRFYSNQPQHFGDGTRLSIL.

The chain employs TRBV7-2 and TRBJ2-1, with 7 nucleotides matching TRBD1. V was pared by 0 bases and J by 4 bases, with 9 bases of the junction left unmatched. In germline, CDR1 is SGHTA, CDR2 FQGNSA. The CDR3 runs to 17 residues. The CDR3 region has the DNA TGTGCCAGCAGCTTAGCCGGGACGGCCAGGGGGTACAATGAGCAGTTCTTC. Its protein is CASSLAGTARGYNEQFF.